This T cell receptor (beta chain) comes out of a study of cytomegalovirus exposure and HLA in healthy donors. CDR1 is SEHNR, CDR2 FQNEAQ, per germline (reference sequence). This CDR3 has 15 residues. Trimming took off 2 bases at V and 2 bases at J, with 11 bases between the two ends. The PCR had 60 Vbeta and 13 Jbeta primers. Produced via immunoSEQ multiplex PCR; TCRdb's table is partial and in-frame only. This table holds approximately 120,000 clones, roughly four fifths found once. The clonotype originates from a woman between 45 and 65 years old in good health and CMV-seropositive. V gene TRBV7-9 combines with J gene TRBJ2-3, with D tentatively TRBD2 (5 bases). Sequenced material: PBMCs. In DNA form, the CDR3 reads TGTGCCAGCAGCTTACGGGGTAATCCCACAGATACGCAGTATTTT. As protein: CASSLRGNPTDTQYF.